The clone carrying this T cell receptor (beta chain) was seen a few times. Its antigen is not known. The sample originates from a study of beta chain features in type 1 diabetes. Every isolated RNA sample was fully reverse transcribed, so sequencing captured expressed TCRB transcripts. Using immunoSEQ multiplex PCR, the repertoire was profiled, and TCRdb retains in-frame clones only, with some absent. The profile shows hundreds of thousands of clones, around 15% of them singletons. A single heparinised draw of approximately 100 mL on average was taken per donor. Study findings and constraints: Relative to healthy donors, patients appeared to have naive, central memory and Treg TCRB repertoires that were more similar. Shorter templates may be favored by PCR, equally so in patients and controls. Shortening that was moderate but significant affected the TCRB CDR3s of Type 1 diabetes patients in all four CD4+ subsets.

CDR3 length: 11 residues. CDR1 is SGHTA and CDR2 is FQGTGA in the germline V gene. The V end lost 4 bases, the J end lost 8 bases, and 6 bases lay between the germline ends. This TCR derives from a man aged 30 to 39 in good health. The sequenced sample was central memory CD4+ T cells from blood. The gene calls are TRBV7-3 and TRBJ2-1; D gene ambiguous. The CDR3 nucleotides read TGTGCCAGCAGCTCGACGTATGAGCAGTTCTTC. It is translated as CASSSTYEQFF.